This T cell receptor (beta chain) was identified during a study of T-cell reconstitution after alpha-beta-depleted transplantation in children. Germline loops: CDR1 MGHRA, CDR2 YSYEKL. This CDR3 is built from 15 residues. With V trimmed by 0 bases and J by 4 bases, 2 bases remained unmatched. This clonotype was counted between two and nine times. Preparation of the TCRbeta library involved a method that used unique molecular identifiers. TCRdb passed the PCR reads through MiXCR, listing each CDR3 protein once. The profile shows about 100,000 distinct CDR3 sequences, 5.5% to 6.5% of them singletons. The receptor comes from a male patient under 10 years old who had a stem cell transplant for acute lymphoblastic leukemia, so the T cells may come from the graft donor. The source material was PBMCs, mostly from graft donor cells, sampled 360 days after TCRalphabeta/CD19-depleted stem cell transplant. The chain couples TRBV4-1 to TRBJ2-3; 9 bases align to TRBD2. The CDR3 DNA follows: TGCGCCAGCAGCCAAGAATCTAGCGGGGCAGATACGCAGTATTTT. It yields the protein CASSQESSGADTQYF.